Listed here are 30 T cell receptor beta chains from one sample, sequenced in a study of memory CD4+ T cells and cytomegalovirus serostatus. This table comes from immunoSEQ multiplex PCR, and its TCRdb copy is limited to in-frame clones, with some not included. The sample lists 35,000 to 55,000 clones, less than 85% occurring once. The sort gate was single viable CD3+CD4+CD8-CD45RO+ cells for memory CD4+ T cells. The sequenced sample consisted of memory CD4+ T cells from blood. These receptors came from an adult in good health and CMV-seronegative.

By sample share, this clone is medium-sized. The chain couples TRBV10-3 to TRBJ1-2; D unresolved. Trimming took 4 bases from V and 6 from J, leaving 21 bases between them. Germline CDR1 ENHRY, CDR2 SYGVKD. This CDR3 comprises 16 residues. The CDR3 bases are TGTGCCATCAGTGTCCAACGGGGTCTCAAGGGAGATGGCTACACCTTC. Encoded protein: CAISVQRGLKGDGYTF.

This clone was observed once. The V call is TRBV28, the J call TRBJ1-2; 8 positions match TRBD1. Trimming cost V 6 bases and J 3 bases; bases outside gene matches: 3. The CDR3 extends over 13 amino acids. From germline, CDR1 is MDHEN and CDR2 SYDVKM. This chain's CDR3 is CASSSTGDYGYTF. The DNA for the CDR3 is TGTGCCAGCAGCTCGACAGGGGACTATGGCTACACCTTC.

This chain uses TRBV5-5 with TRBJ1-5; 7 bases align to TRBD1. V lost 0 bases, J lost 1 base, and 10 bases stayed unmatched. Germline CDR1 and CDR2: SGHKS and YYEKEE (reference sequence). The CDR3 is 18 amino acids. The CDR3 spells CASSLGPPTGMSNQPQHF. In DNA form, the CDR3 reads TGTGCCAGCAGCTTGGGCCCCCCGACAGGGATGAGCAATCAGCCCCAGCATTTT.

This clone was recorded once. The V and J genes are TRBV10-2 and TRBJ1-2; D possibly corresponds to TRBD1 (5 bases). Trimming took off 4 bases at V and 2 bases at J, with 17 bases between the two ends. The CDR3 has 16 amino acids. Germline loops: CDR1 WSHSY, CDR2 SAAADI. CDR3 residues: CASSGVRAGRNYGYTF. The CDR3 DNA sequence: TGCGCCAGCAGTGGGGTGAGGGCAGGGAGGAACTATGGCTACACCTTC.

The rearrangement links TRBV11-2 to TRBJ1-4, with 7 bases fitting TRBD1. Germline V gives CDR1 SGHAT, CDR2 FQNNGV. The CDR3 consists of 15 residues. The V segment lost 5 bases and the J segment 7 bases; nucleotides outside the gene matches: 10. The DNA for the CDR3 is TGTGCCAGCAGCCCAGGAGGGGGCGCGACTGAAAAACTGTTTTTT. This gives the protein CASSPGGGATEKLFF.

This chain links TRBV10-3 with TRBJ1-2; no clear D gene. Trimming left V 7 bases short and J 2 bases short, with 11 bases between. The length of the CDR3 is 13 residues. Germline V gene sequence: CDR1 ENHRY, CDR2 SYGVKD. The CDR3 reads CAITPSENYGYTF. CDR3 sequence (DNA): TGTGCCATCACCCCCTCGGAGAACTATGGCTACACCTTC.

J is TRBJ1-1 and V is TRBV14; no reliable D call. The CDR3 is 16 residues long. V was clipped by 6 bases and J by 4 bases, with 21 bases between them. CDR1 is SGHDN, CDR2 FVKESK, per germline. CDR3 in DNA: TGTGCCAGCAGTCGCCCGGGTCGTTGGGGTGGCACTGAAGCTTTCTTT. This sequence encodes CASSRPGRWGGTEAFF.

A single count supports this clone. The rearrangement joins TRBV4-2 to TRBJ1-2; D is perhaps TRBD1 (6 bases). V shed 0 bases and J shed 7 bases, with 18 bases lying between them. Germline V gives CDR1 LGHNA, CDR2 YNFKEQ. The CDR3 runs 16 residues. The CDR3 bases are TGTGCCAGCAGCCAAGATCCAGGGGCGTCTTGGGGTGGCTACACCTTC. Translating gives CASSQDPGASWGGYTF.

The V call is TRBV5-5, the J call TRBJ2-7, with D perhaps TRBD1 (5 bases). The CDR3 contains 13 residues. Germline V gene sequence: CDR1 SGHKS, CDR2 YYEKEE (reference sequence). Trimming left V 0 bases short and J 6 bases short, with 10 bases between. The CDR3 DNA is TGTGCCAGCAGCTTGGCCGTAGGGGTCGAGCAGTACTTC. It yields the protein CASSLAVGVEQYF.

The chain carries TRBV2 and TRBJ2-4, with 9 bases matching TRBD1. Germline CDR1 and CDR2: SNHLY and FYNNEI. Germline trimming cut 6 bases from V and 6 bases from J; bases unmatched to any gene: 6. The CDR3 totals 14 residues. The DNA of the CDR3 is TGTGCCAGCAGAACAGGGGGCCCGTCAAACATTCAGTACTTC. It specifies CASRTGGPSNIQYF.

Within the sample, this clone is medium-sized. The genes are TRBV27 and TRBJ1-6; the match to TRBD1 covers 9 bases. Trimming took 6 bases from V and 7 from J; bases not matched to a gene: 7. Germline lookup yields CDR1 MNHEY and CDR2 SMNVEV (reference sequence). This CDR3 region has 15 residues. CDR3 nucleotides: TGTGCCAGCAGGCTCCCCGGGACAGGGAATTCACCCCTCCACTTT. It encodes CASRLPGTGNSPLHF.

This clone was detected a few times. In nucleotides, the CDR3 is TGCGCCAGCAGCTCCGCCAGGGGGGCTAACACTGAAGCTTTCTTT. Its translation: CASSSARGANTEAFF. The rearrangement links TRBV5-1 to TRBJ1-1; 7 nucleotides agree with TRBD1. V lost 3 bases to trimming and J lost 2 bases; unmatched junction nucleotides: 7. Germline CDR1 SGHRS, CDR2 YFSETQ. The CDR3 is 15 residues long.

The CDR3 spells CAWSGQGTYNSPLHF. For the CDR3, the DNA is TGTGCCTGGAGTGGACAGGGTACCTATAATTCACCCCTCCACTTT. The V and J genes are TRBV30 and TRBJ1-6, with 7 bases lining up with TRBD1. The CDR3 loop spans 15 amino acids. Germline V gene sequence: CDR1 GTSNPN, CDR2 SVGIG (reference sequence). Trimming cost V 1 base and J 2 bases; bases outside gene matches: 2.

The chain combines TRBV18 with TRBJ1-5; weak D call: TRBD1 (6 bases). V shed 6 bases and J shed 2 bases, with 17 bases lying between them. Germline values: CDR1 KGHSH, CDR2 LQKENI. CDR3 length: 16 amino acids. CDR3 bases: TGTGCCAGCTCCGGAGCAGGGGTAGGGGGCAATCAGCCCCAGCATTTT. It codes for CASSGAGVGGNQPQHF.

This sequence joins TRBV6-5 and TRBJ2-7; no definite D call. V was cut by 4 bases and J by 0 bases, with 10 bases left in between. The CDR3 loop spans 14 amino acids. Germline CDR1 and CDR2: MNHEY and SVGAGI. The CDR3 loop is CASSSTASSYEQYF. CDR3 DNA sequence: TGTGCCAGCAGTTCGACGGCTAGCTCCTACGAGCAGTACTTC.

The rearrangement links TRBV19 to TRBJ1-6; D is unclear. Germline V gene sequence: CDR1 LNHDA, CDR2 SQIVND (reference sequence). The CDR3 is made up of 15 amino acids. V lost 3 bases to trimming and J lost 8 bases, with 14 bases between them. CDR3 region: CASSMAGRSDSPLHF. The CDR3, as DNA: TGTGCCAGTAGTATGGCCGGGAGAAGTGATTCACCCCTCCACTTT. The whole variable domain, filled in from reference TRBV19 and TRBJ1-6, reads DGGITQSPKYLFRKEGQNVTLSCEQNLNHDAMYWYRQDPGQGLRLIYYSQIVNDFQKGDIAEGYSVSREKKESFPLTVTSAQKNPTAFYLCASSMAGRSDSPLHFGNGTRLTVT.

V usage is TRBV5-4 and J usage is TRBJ2-1, with TRBD2 as a possible D gene (6 bases). This CDR3 spans 14 amino acids. Trimming removed 2 bases from V and 5 bases from J, with 11 bases in between. The germline V gene encodes CDR1 SGHNT and CDR2 YYREEE (reference sequence). In nucleotides, the CDR3 is TGTGCCAGCAGCTTCGGCGGGGTTGACAATGAGCAGTTCTTC. It encodes CASSFGGVDNEQFF.

The CDR3 DNA is TGTGCCAGCAGCCCAGGCCAGCTCCTGTACCAAGAGACCCAGTACTTC. Translated: CASSPGQLLYQETQYF. The chain combines TRBV11-3 with TRBJ2-5; D is uncertain. The CDR3 length is 16 residues. CDR1 is SGHNT, CDR2 YENEEA, per germline. Trimming stripped 5 bases from V and 0 bases from J, with 16 bases between.

The chain is built from TRBV11-3 and TRBJ1-1, with TRBD1 as a possible D gene (5 bases). The CDR3 sequence is 11 residues long. CDR1 is SGHNT and CDR2 is YENEEA in the germline V gene. V lost 5 bases and J 10 bases, leaving 11 bases between the germline ends. CDR3 nucleotide sequence: TGTGCCAGCAGCGGGCGGGGGTTAGCTTTCTTT. As protein: CASSGRGLAFF. Based on the CDR3 plus reference TRBV11-3 and TRBJ1-1, the full variable domain is EAGVVQSPRYKIIEKKQPVAFWCNPISGHNTLYWYLQNLGQGPELLIRYENEEAVDDSQLPKDRFSAERLKGVDSTLKIQPAELGDSAVYLCASSGRGLAFFGQGTRLTVV.

The table lists this clone with a count of one. The V gene is TRBV5-6, the J gene TRBJ2-1, with 12 bases that match TRBD2. The CDR3 length is 15 residues. CDR1 and CDR2 (germline): SGHDT, YYEEEE. With 4 bases clipped from V and 12 bases from J, the junction kept 11 bases outside the gene matches. CDR3 DNA sequence: TGTGCCAGCAGCAAGGGGACTAGCGGGCACGCTTCGCAGTTCTTC. This codes for CASSKGTSGHASQFF. Drawing the rest from reference TRBV5-6 and TRBJ2-1, the complete variable domain is DAGVTQSPTHLIKTRGQQVTLRCSPKSGHDTVSWYQQALGQGPQFIFQYYEEEERQRGNFPDRFSGHQFPNYSSELNVNALLLGDSALYLCASSKGTSGHASQFFGPGTRLTVL.

This chain links TRBV7-9 with TRBJ2-2; TRBD1 matches 8 bases. Germline V gives CDR1 SEHNR, CDR2 FQNEAQ (reference sequence). CDR3 length: 15 amino acids. V was clipped by 7 bases and J by 2 bases; unmatched bases: 6. The CDR3: CASTGTGINTGELFF. CDR3 nucleotides: TGTGCCAGCACCGGGACAGGCATAAACACCGGGGAGCTGTTTTTT.

The rearrangement uses TRBV18 and TRBJ2-2; D unclear. CDR1 is KGHSH, CDR2 LQKENI, per germline. This CDR3 is built from 17 residues. V was cut by 2 bases and J by 2 bases, with 15 bases left in between. The CDR3 protein is CASSPFAGQTNTGELFF. CDR3 in DNA: TGTGCCAGCTCACCATTCGCTGGGCAGACTAACACCGGGGAGCTGTTTTTT.

This chain uses TRBV18 with TRBJ2-1; D is unclear. The CDR3 runs to 13 residues. V lost 3 bases to trimming and J lost 7 bases, with 10 bases between them. Per germline, CDR1 KGHSH and CDR2 LQKENI. The CDR3 sequence: CASSPQLLNEQFF. DNA for the CDR3: TGTGCCAGCTCACCGCAGTTGTTGAATGAGCAGTTCTTC.

The chain joins TRBV5-1 to TRBJ2-1; 13 bases map to TRBD2. CDR1 is SGHRS and CDR2 is YFSETQ in the germline V gene. The CDR3 is 14 amino acids. Trimming at V came to 3 bases and at J to 8 bases, leaving 2 bases not matched to a gene. The DNA of the CDR3 is TGCGCCAGCAGCTCGGGACTAGCGGGGCATGAGCAGTTCTTC. This translates into CASSSGLAGHEQFF.

This clone was detected a few times. V usage is TRBV6-5 and J usage is TRBJ1-1, with a tentative D call TRBD1 (5 bases). This CDR3 region has 12 residues. Germline assignment: CDR1 MNHEY and CDR2 SVGAGI. V was cut by 5 bases and J by 4 bases, with 8 bases left in between. The DNA of the CDR3 is TGTGCCAGCAGTCAGGGTATCACTGAAGCTTTCTTT. This encodes CASSQGITEAFF.

The chain combines TRBV7-9 with TRBJ1-3; no clear D. Germline CDR1 is SEHNR and CDR2 is FQNEAQ (reference sequence). V was clipped by 5 bases and J by 0 bases, with 14 bases between them. The CDR3 is made up of 16 amino acids. CDR3 in DNA: TGTGCCAGCAGCCCTATTAAAACGAGCTCTGGAAACACCATATATTTT. Translation: CASSPIKTSSGNTIYF.

V gene TRBV5-1 combines with J gene TRBJ2-6; 8 positions agree with TRBD1. This CDR3 has 17 amino acids. Germline V CDR1 and CDR2: SGHRS, YFSETQ. V was pared by 4 bases and J by 0 bases, with 6 bases of the junction left unmatched. In DNA, the CDR3 is TGCGCCAGCAGCCAAGTCACAGGGGGCTCTGGGGCCAACGTCCTGACTTTC. Amino acid sequence: CASSQVTGGSGANVLTF.

This chain uses TRBV10-3 with TRBJ1-5; D gene uncertain. Between the trimmed V and J ends, which lost 8 bases and 0 bases, there was a span of 14 bases. The CDR3 contains 15 residues. Germline CDR1 ENHRY, CDR2 SYGVKD. CDR3 amino acids: CAIRNGEHSNQPQHF. The CDR3 DNA follows: TGTGCCATCCGAAACGGGGAACATAGCAATCAGCCCCAGCATTTT.

The chain links TRBV27 to TRBJ2-3; D not certain. CDR1 is MNHEY, CDR2 SMNVEV, per germline (reference sequence). This CDR3 contains 11 residues. Trimming removed 2 bases at V and 7 bases at J, with 4 bases between. CDR3 DNA sequence: TGTGCCAGCAGTTTAGGAAATACGCAGTATTTT. Its protein is CASSLGNTQYF.

This chain connects TRBV6-6 to TRBJ1-2; D is undetermined. Trimming removed 2 bases at V and 4 bases at J, with 11 bases between. Germline assignment: CDR1 MNHNY and CDR2 SVGAGI (reference sequence). The CDR3 totals 14 residues. This CDR3 reads CASSYLGSSYGYTF. The CDR3 DNA is TGTGCCAGCAGTTACCTGGGGAGCTCCTATGGCTACACCTTC.